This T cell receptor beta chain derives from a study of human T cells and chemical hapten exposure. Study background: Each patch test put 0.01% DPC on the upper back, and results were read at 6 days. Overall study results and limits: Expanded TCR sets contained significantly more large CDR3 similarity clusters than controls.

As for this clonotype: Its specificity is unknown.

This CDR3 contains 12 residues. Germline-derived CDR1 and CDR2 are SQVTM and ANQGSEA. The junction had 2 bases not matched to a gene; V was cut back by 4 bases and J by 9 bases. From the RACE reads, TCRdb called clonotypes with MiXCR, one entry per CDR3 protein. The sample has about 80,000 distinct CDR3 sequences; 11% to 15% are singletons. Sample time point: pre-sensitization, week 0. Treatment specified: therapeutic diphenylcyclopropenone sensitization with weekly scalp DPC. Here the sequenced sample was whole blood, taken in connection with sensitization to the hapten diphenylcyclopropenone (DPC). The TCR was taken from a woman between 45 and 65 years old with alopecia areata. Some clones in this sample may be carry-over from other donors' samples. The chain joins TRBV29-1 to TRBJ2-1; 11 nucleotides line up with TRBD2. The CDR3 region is CSVASGRSEQFF. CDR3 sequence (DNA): TGCAGCGTTGCTAGCGGGAGGAGTGAGCAGTTCTTC.